This entry lists 13 T cell receptor beta chains sequenced from one sample in a study of vaccination and CD4 T cells after COVID-19. Time point denoted: late sampling 161 to 241 days after vaccination in a few convalescent patients. Noted treatment: roughly ten-day PBMC culture with coronavirus spike peptide pools or control peptides (ViraFEST assay). These receptors' targets are unknown. Cultured CD4+ T cell DNA underwent sequencing with the Oncomine TCR Beta short-read assay. Each CDR3 protein is one row after TCRdb ran MiXCR on the PCR reads. The table has about 17,000 distinct CDR3 sequences, less than 60% seen once. The sample in question was CD4+ T cells from blood, cultured in vitro, obtained about 7 months after SARS-CoV-2 vaccination. The receptors come from a human donor who had recovered from COVID-19.

V gene TRBV7-3 combines with J gene TRBJ2-1; a possible D gene is TRBD2 (5 bases). Germline V CDR1 and CDR2: SGHTA, FQGTGA. The CDR3 covers 13 residues. Trimming left V 3 bases short and J 6 bases short, with 9 bases between. CDR3 sequence (DNA): TGTGCCAGCAGCTTCAGCGGAACCAATGAGCAGTTCTTC. Encoded protein: CASSFSGTNEQFF.

For the CDR3, the DNA is TGTGCCACCAGCAGAGATTGGGGGGGTTCCAGCTACGAGCAGTACTTC. Translating gives CATSRDWGGSSYEQYF. This sequence joins TRBV15 and TRBJ2-7; 7 bases map to TRBD2. Trimming at V came to 0 bases and at J to 3 bases, leaving 8 bases not matched to a gene. Looked up from germline, CDR1 is LNHNV and CDR2 is YYDKDF (reference sequence). The CDR3 is made up of 16 amino acids.

The J gene is TRBJ1-1, the V gene TRBV6-1; D is perhaps TRBD1 (5 bases). In germline, CDR1 is MNHNS, CDR2 SASEGT. CDR3 length equals 12 residues. V gave up 8 bases and J gave up 6 bases, with 13 bases separating them. CDR3 region: CASGEGTAEAFF. The CDR3, as DNA: TGTGCCAGCGGCGAGGGGACGGCTGAAGCTTTCTTT.

The gene calls are TRBV6-2 or TRBV6-3 and TRBJ1-6, with D possibly TRBD1 on 5 matching bases. The CDR3 is 14 residues long. Per the germline V gene, CDR1 is MNHEY and CDR2 is SVGEGT. The ends were cut back, 2 bases at V and 9 bases at J, with 11 bases in the middle. The DNA for the CDR3 is TGTGCCAGCAGTTACCCTACGACAGCTTCACCCCTCCACTTT. Its translation is CASSYPTTASPLHF.

This clonotype was counted only a few times. The chain couples TRBV10-3 to TRBJ1-6; D remains ambiguous. Germline V lookup: CDR1 ENHRY, CDR2 SYGVKD. The CDR3 loop spans 14 amino acids. V was clipped by 10 bases and J by 7 bases, with 17 bases between them. The CDR3 sequence is CATKPFQSNSPLHF. The CDR3 DNA is TGTGCCACCAAGCCGTTCCAGTCGAATTCACCCCTCCACTTT.

J is TRBJ2-7 and V is TRBV4-1; 7 bases line up with TRBD1. Trimming removed 1 base from V and 2 bases from J; junction bases left unmatched: 11. Germline loops: CDR1 MGHRA, CDR2 YSYEKL. CDR3 size: 17 residues. DNA for the CDR3: TGCGCCAGCAGCCAAGGGGCATTAAGGGGGCGGCCCTACGAGCAGTACTTC. As protein: CASSQGALRGRPYEQYF.

V usage is TRBV20-1 and J usage is TRBJ2-3, with D possibly matching TRBD2 (6 bases). Germline V CDR1 and CDR2: DFQATT, SNEGSKA (reference sequence). The CDR3 contains 12 residues. V shed 3 bases and J shed 6 bases, with 10 bases lying between them. CDR3 coding DNA: TGCAGTGCTAGTCCGGGAGTCGATACGCAGTATTTT. Encoded protein: CSASPGVDTQYF.

The CDR3 sequence: CASRTHRSRDTEAFF. CDR3 DNA: TGTGCCAGCAGGACTCATCGGAGTCGGGACACTGAAGCTTTCTTT. The chain is built from TRBV11-3 and TRBJ1-1; D gene ambiguous. Germline CDR1 SGHNT, CDR2 YENEEA. Trimming took off 6 bases at V and 3 bases at J, with 17 bases between the two ends. CDR3 length equals 15 residues.

V is TRBV7-9 and J is TRBJ2-3, with a possible D match to TRBD2 (5 bases). Germline values: CDR1 SEHNR, CDR2 FQNEAQ (reference sequence). Deletions cut 5 bases from V and 6 bases from J, with 15 bases between. This CDR3 spans 14 amino acids. Written as DNA, the CDR3 is TGTGCCAGCAGCCCGGGGTGGAGTTCGGATACGCAGTATTTT. Translating gives CASSPGWSSDTQYF.

This chain connects TRBV5-1 to TRBJ1-1; D may be TRBD1 (5 bases). The CDR3 totals 15 residues. V was pared by 4 bases and J by 4 bases, with 17 bases between. The germline V gene encodes CDR1 SGHRS and CDR2 YFSETQ. In DNA form, the CDR3 reads TGCGCCAGCAGCCTTCCCGGCTCTGGGGGCACTGAAGCTTTCTTT. Protein: CASSLPGSGGTEAFF.

The chain combines TRBV5-1 with TRBJ1-5; 8 positions agree with TRBD1. Germline-derived CDR1 and CDR2 are SGHRS and YFSETQ. The CDR3 is made up of 15 amino acids. The trim removed 0 bases at V and 6 bases at J, leaving 5 bases unmatched. CDR3 protein: CASSLDAGGGQPQHF. In nucleotides, the CDR3 is TGCGCCAGCAGCTTGGATGCAGGGGGCGGTCAGCCCCAGCATTTT.

This chain connects TRBV20-1 to TRBJ2-5, with D perhaps TRBD1 (6 bases). The CDR3 sequence is 15 residues long. V was trimmed by 0 bases and J by 5 bases, leaving 16 bases between them. Germline CDR1 is DFQATT and CDR2 is SNEGSKA (reference sequence). For the CDR3, the DNA is TGCAGTGCTAGAGATGGGGCAGGGGTGGGGGAGACCCAGTACTTC. This gives the protein CSARDGAGVGETQYF.

This clonotype was observed a handful of times. V gene TRBV6-1 combines with J gene TRBJ2-1; TRBD1 matches at 10 bases. Trimming took 5 bases from V and 7 from J; bases not matched to a gene: 11. CDR1 MNHNS and CDR2 SASEGT come from the germline V gene. The length of the CDR3 is 16 residues. The CDR3 protein is CASSTQTGGRRNEQFF. Here the CDR3 DNA reads TGTGCCAGCAGTACCCAGACAGGGGGCAGACGGAATGAGCAGTTCTTC.